The 16 T cell receptor beta chains below all came from one sample that was sequenced in a study of blood T cell repertoires in COVID-19. This table comes from immunoSEQ multiplex PCR, and its TCRdb copy is limited to in-frame clones, with some not included. The data hold around 300,000 clones, with about nine tenths observed a single time. The sample taken for sequencing was peripheral blood. The source of these receptors is a woman aged 25 to 39 with active or convalescent COVID-19.

The chain recombines TRBV29-1 with TRBJ2-3; 13 bases map to TRBD2. This CDR3 region has 13 residues. With V trimmed by 6 bases and J by 4 bases, 1 base remained unmatched. Germline values: CDR1 SQVTM, CDR2 ANQGSEA. This CDR3 is CSVLAGGSDTQYF. The DNA for the CDR3 is TGCAGCGTACTAGCGGGGGGGTCAGATACGCAGTATTTT.

The CDR3 spells CASSGGGTGNFEQYF. Here the CDR3 DNA reads TGTGCCAGCAGTGGCGGGGGGACAGGGAACTTTGAGCAGTACTTC. The V call is TRBV6-6, the J call TRBJ2-7; TRBD1 is a possible D gene (9 bases). Germline values: CDR1 MNHNY, CDR2 SVGAGI (reference sequence). The V end lost 5 bases, the J end lost 7 bases, and 21 bases lay between the germline ends. The CDR3 is made up of 15 amino acids.

The chain joins TRBV2 to TRBJ2-2; D is undetermined. V was shortened by 7 bases and J by 5 bases, with 8 bases between the two germline ends. The CDR3 has 12 residues. Germline lookup yields CDR1 SNHLY and CDR2 FYNNEI. This chain's CDR3 is CASTSTTGELFF. The CDR3 nucleotides read TGTGCCAGCACTTCCACTACCGGGGAGCTGTTTTTT.

The table lists this clone with a few counts. The chain carries TRBV4-3 and TRBJ2-5, with a possible D match to TRBD2 (6 bases). The CDR3 sequence is 15 residues long. Germline assignment: CDR1 LGHNA and CDR2 YSLEER. V was cut by 0 bases and J by 4 bases, with 12 bases left in between. CDR3 in amino acids: CASSQEGGRGETQYF. CDR3 bases: TGCGCCAGCAGCCAAGAGGGAGGTCGCGGAGAGACCCAGTACTTC.

This clone was counted once. This rearrangement joins TRBV7-8 to TRBJ2-1; 9 bases line up with TRBD2. The CDR3 loop spans 16 amino acids. V lost 0 bases, J lost 7 bases, and 7 bases stayed unmatched. Germline V gives CDR1 SGHVS, CDR2 FQNEAQ. The CDR3: CASSLALAGSRNEQFF. The CDR3 bases are TGTGCCAGCAGCTTAGCACTAGCGGGTTCGCGAAATGAGCAGTTCTTC.

The V call is TRBV7-8, the J call TRBJ2-2; 8 bases align to TRBD2. CDR3 length: 15 residues. Trimming at V came to 3 bases and at J to 0 bases, leaving 0 bases not matched to a gene. Germline values: CDR1 SGHVS, CDR2 FQNEAQ. This CDR3 is CASSFGGANTGELFF. CDR3 DNA sequence: TGTGCCAGCAGCTTCGGGGGGGCGAACACCGGGGAGCTGTTTTTT. The whole variable domain, filled in from reference TRBV7-8 and TRBJ2-2, reads GAGVSQSPRYKVAKRGQDVALRCDPISGHVSLFWYQQALGQGPEFLTYFQNEAQLDKSGLPSDRFFAERPEGSVSTLKIQRTQQEDSAVYLCASSFGGANTGELFFGEGSRLTVL.

A single count supports this clone. The chain joins TRBV4-1 to TRBJ1-3; TRBD1 matches at 11 bases. The CDR3 runs to 17 residues. V was clipped by 2 bases and J by 8 bases; unmatched bases: 11. CDR1 is MGHRA and CDR2 is YSYEKL in the germline V gene. In nucleotides, the CDR3 is TGCGCCAGCAGCCAAAACCCCGGGACAGGGGGGAGAGACACCATATATTTT. Translated, it gives CASSQNPGTGGRDTIYF.

This clone is medium-sized by share. The J gene is TRBJ1-2, the V gene TRBV6-1; no definite D call. The CDR3 is 13 residues long. Trimming cost V 2 bases and J 8 bases, with 12 bases left between them. Germline V gene lookup returns CDR1 MNHNS and CDR2 SASEGT. The CDR3 coding sequence is TGTGCCAGCAGTGAATCAGAGGTCTTGGGCTACACCTTC. It codes for CASSESEVLGYTF.

In its sample, this clone was seen many times. Other DNA sequences in the sample encode the same CDR3. This rearrangement joins TRBV6-1 to TRBJ1-5; TRBD1 agrees at 8 bases. The CDR3 covers 15 residues. Trimming at V came to 0 bases and at J to 5 bases, leaving 3 bases not matched to a gene. CDR1 is MNHNS, CDR2 SASEGT, per germline. DNA for the CDR3: TGTGCCAGCAGTGAAGCTGGGACAGGCTATCAGCCCCAGCATTTT. Its protein product is CASSEAGTGYQPQHF.

The rearrangement joins TRBV9 to TRBJ2-1, with 8 nucleotides matching TRBD2. Trimming took 6 bases from V and 8 from J; bases not matched to a gene: 13. CDR1 SGDLS and CDR2 YYNGEE come from the germline V gene. CDR3 length equals 15 residues. CDR3 bases: TGTGCCAGCACCGTCGGTGCGGGGGGAGGCGATGAGCAGTTCTTC. Translating it yields CASTVGAGGGDEQFF.

The V and J genes are TRBV28 and TRBJ1-1; possible D gene TRBD1, 5 bases. The CDR3 loop spans 14 amino acids. Germline V gene data show CDR1 as MDHEN and CDR2 as SYDVKM. Trimming shortened V by 6 bases and J by 4 bases, and 15 bases separated the two germline ends. The DNA of the CDR3 is TGTGCCAGCAGGGCCAGGGCTGTCGGCACTGAAGCTTTCTTT. It is translated as CASRARAVGTEAFF.

This sequence joins TRBV28 and TRBJ1-6, with no clear D. V was shortened by 6 bases and J by 9 bases, with 15 bases between the two germline ends. This CDR3 spans 14 amino acids. Germline values: CDR1 MDHEN, CDR2 SYDVKM. The CDR3 nucleotides read TGTGCCAGCAGCAGACTCACCTCGGGTTCACCCCTCCACTTT. Amino acids: CASSRLTSGSPLHF.

The J gene is TRBJ2-1, the V gene TRBV7-2; TRBD1 matches at 8 bases. The CDR3 contains 15 residues. Germline V CDR1 and CDR2: SGHTA, FQGNSA. V was clipped by 6 bases and J by 8 bases; unmatched bases: 12. CDR3 sequence reads: CASSYRGVGSYEQFF. In DNA, the CDR3 is TGTGCCAGCAGTTACAGGGGGGTAGGGAGCTATGAGCAGTTCTTC.

V and J are TRBV28 and TRBJ2-7; D possibly corresponds to TRBD2 (7 bases). CDR1 MDHEN and CDR2 SYDVKM come from the germline V gene. This CDR3 comprises 15 residues. Trimming removed 6 bases from V and 5 bases from J, with 20 bases in between. The CDR3 loop reads CASSPGGGGVNEQYF. The CDR3 DNA is TGTGCCAGCAGCCCGGGGGGCGGAGGGGTCAACGAGCAGTACTTC.

The rearrangement joins TRBV7-2 to TRBJ2-1; the D gene is possibly TRBD2 (6 bases). The CDR3 totals 13 residues. V lost 3 bases and J lost 10, with 13 bases in between. CDR1 and CDR2 from the germline V gene are SGHTA and FQGNSA. This CDR3 is CASSFSGVGEQFF. The CDR3 DNA reads as TGTGCCAGCAGCTTTTCGGGGGTGGGGGAGCAGTTCTTC.

The rearrangement uses TRBV27 and TRBJ1-6; 8 bases fit TRBD1. The germline V gene has CDR1 MNHEY and CDR2 SMNVEV (reference sequence). CDR3 length: 14 amino acids. Unmatched junction bases numbered 7, after V lost 6 bases and J lost 9 bases. This CDR3 reads CASSYGQGGSPLHF. CDR3 DNA: TGTGCCAGCAGCTATGGACAGGGAGGTTCACCCCTCCACTTT.